This T cell receptor beta chain derives from a study of neoadjuvant anti-PD-1 for oral cavity cancer. Turning to the study itself: Nivolumab at 3 mg/kg was mostly given biweekly, three to four doses, pre-surgery. Patients without progression got a fourth dose around day 43.

Per the germline V gene, CDR1 is SGDLS and CDR2 is YYNGEE. Trimming cost V 6 bases and J 2 bases; bases outside gene matches: 7. The length of the CDR3 is 16 residues. Assay: immunoSEQ multiplex PCR; the TCRdb copy retains only in-frame clones and omits some. The sample shows around 60,000 clones, 79% of them seen only once. Findings and caveats of the study: Non-responders to neoadjuvant nivolumab had significantly more clonal PBMC T cells than responders.

This clone was detected once. Its antigen is still unknown. PBMCs were not maintained or expanded in culture before analysis. The source is a person between 40 and 79 years old with oral cavity squamous cell carcinoma. The input for sequencing was PBMCs, taken before nivolumab (anti-PD-1) treatment. The rearrangement links TRBV9 to TRBJ2-3; 12 bases are a match to TRBD2. The CDR3: CASTHLAGGPTDTQYF. As DNA, the CDR3 is TGTGCCAGCACCCACCTAGCGGGAGGGCCCACAGATACGCAGTATTTT.